A selection of T cell receptor beta chains follows, all from one sample in a study of cytomegalovirus exposure and HLA in healthy donors. The repertoire was sequenced with immunoSEQ multiplex PCR; TCRdb's copy has only in-frame clones and lacks some. Among some 260,000 clones listed, more than 85% were seen once. The sequencing input was PBMCs. These receptors all stem from a man aged 18 to 35 in good health and CMV-seropositive. Each CDR3 is given with its conserved first and last residue. A D gene is named only where the DNA matches it firmly. Some rows have no size entry. The others give once, few or many, or a class for an expanded clone.

size	V	J	D	CDR3	DNA
NA	TRBV4-2	TRBJ2-1	NA	CASSQTWDGGEQFF	TGTGCCAGCAGCCAGACCTGGGACGGCGGTGAGCAGTTCTTC
once	TRBV7-9	TRBJ1-2	NA	CASSLLGQGGDGYTF	TGTGCCAGCAGCTTATTGGGCCAGGGCGGTGATGGCTACACCTTC
NA	TRBV5-1	TRBJ1-2	TRBD1	CASSLATGGGYGYTF	TGCGCCAGCAGCTTGGCGACAGGGGGTGGCTATGGCTACACCTTC
NA	TRBV18	TRBJ2-7	TRBD2	CASSPPAGARYEQYF	TGTGCCAGCTCACCACCTGCGGGAGCTCGCTACGAGCAGTACTTC
NA	TRBV6-5	TRBJ1-4	NA	CASSRTWRREKLFF	TGTGCCAGCAGTCGGACGTGGCGTCGTGAAAAACTGTTTTTT
NA	TRBV28	TRBJ2-7	TRBD2	CASSLLRSGSYEQYF	TGTGCCAGCAGTCTCCTGAGAAGCGGGAGCTACGAGCAGTACTTC
once	TRBV7-9	TRBJ1-5	NA	CASSLIGQPQHF	TGTGCCAGCAGCTTAATCGGTCAGCCCCAGCATTTT
NA	TRBV30	TRBJ1-4	NA	CAWRKIGTTSGEKLFF	TGTGCCTGGAGGAAGATTGGGACAACCTCAGGGGAAAAACTGTTTTTT
NA	TRBV2	TRBJ1-1	NA	CASSEMGQVNTEAFF	TGTGCCAGCAGTGAAATGGGGCAGGTGAACACTGAAGCTTTCTTT
once	TRBV7-9	TRBJ2-7	NA	CAITRDSAAEQYF	TGTGCCATTACGAGAGACTCGGCTGCCGAGCAGTACTTC
NA	TRBV30	TRBJ1-3	TRBD1	CAWTWTGAGNTIYF	TGTGCCTGGACCTGGACAGGGGCTGGAAACACCATATATTTT
few	TRBV2	TRBJ1-5	TRBD1	CASRRGQGADSNQPQHF	TGTGCCAGCAGGAGGGGACAGGGGGCCGACAGCAATCAGCCCCAGCATTTT
NA	TRBV7-8	TRBJ1-4	NA	CASSLSVSNEKLFF	TGTGCCAGCAGCCTAAGTGTTTCTAATGAAAAACTGTTTTTT
NA	TRBV6-5	TRBJ2-1	TRBD2	CATVAGASHEQFF	TGTGCCACTGTAGCGGGGGCGTCCCACGAGCAGTTCTTC
NA	TRBV5-1	TRBJ2-3	NA	CASSTGLAPTSTDTQYF	TGCGCCAGCAGTACAGGCCTTGCCCCGACTAGCACAGATACGCAGTATTTT
NA	TRBV9	TRBJ2-7	NA	CASSVEEVGANEQYF	TGTGCCAGCAGCGTAGAGGAAGTGGGGGCCAACGAGCAGTACTTC
NA	TRBV6-6	TRBJ1-1	NA	CASSPGGVGEAFF	TGTGCCAGCAGCCCCGGGGGGGTAGGTGAAGCTTTCTTT
NA	TRBV15	TRBJ1-5	NA	CATSRELATVNQPQHF	TGTGCCACCAGCAGAGAACTCGCTACCGTTAATCAGCCCCAGCATTTT
NA	TRBV6-5	TRBJ2-1	NA	CASRFHNEQFF	TGTGCCAGCAGATTCCACAATGAGCAGTTCTTC
NA	TRBV2	TRBJ1-1	NA	CASTRGDTEAFF	TGTGCCAGCACTAGAGGGGACACTGAAGCTTTCTTT
NA	TRBV28	TRBJ1-2	TRBD1	CASSPNRGGYTF	TGTGCCAGCAGTCCCAACAGGGGTGGCTACACCTTC
NA	TRBV29-1	TRBJ2-5	TRBD1	CSVAGGHGETQYF	TGCAGCGTTGCAGGGGGCCATGGAGAGACCCAGTACTTC
NA	TRBV7-9	TRBJ1-2	NA	CASPPSGVGGYTF	TGTGCCAGCCCTCCGTCAGGGGTCGGTGGCTACACCTTC
many	TRBV11-2	TRBJ2-7	NA	CASMDGQGGYEQYF	TGTGCCAGCATGGACGGGCAGGGGGGCTACGAGCAGTACTTC
once	TRBV28	TRBJ2-7	NA	CASIRGRDSYEQYF	TGTGCCAGCATCCGGGGACGGGACTCCTACGAGCAGTACTTC
NA	TRBV29-1	TRBJ1-1	NA	CSVDRWGSDPEAFF	TGCAGCGTTGATCGGTGGGGCTCCGATCCTGAAGCTTTCTTT
NA	TRBV6-6	TRBJ2-7	NA	CASSYSLGYEQYF	TGTGCCAGCAGTTACTCTTTAGGGTACGAGCAGTACTTC
NA	TRBV14	TRBJ1-1	NA	CASSLTENTEAFF	TGTGCCAGCAGCCTTACCGAGAACACTGAAGCTTTCTTT
NA	TRBV28	TRBJ2-7	TRBD1	CASRPYLGDRNPYEQYF	TGTGCCAGCAGGCCCTACCTGGGGGACAGGAACCCCTACGAGCAGTACTTC
NA	TRBV30	TRBJ1-2	NA	CAWSVRAIGIYGYTF	TGTGCCTGGAGTGTACGGGCGATCGGTATCTATGGCTACACCTTC
NA	TRBV27	TRBJ2-6	NA	CASSFRGPPFPGANVLTF	TGTGCCAGCAGTTTCCGGGGGCCGCCTTTCCCTGGGGCCAACGTCCTGACTTTC
NA	TRBV5-1	TRBJ1-4	TRBD1	CASRLFGQGMNEKLFF	TGCGCCAGCAGGCTTTTCGGACAGGGAATGAATGAAAAACTGTTTTTT
once	TRBV10-3	TRBJ1-4	TRBD1	CAISENRQGPTNEKLFF	TGTGCCATCAGTGAGAATAGACAGGGTCCGACTAATGAAAAACTGTTTTTT
few	TRBV6-1	TRBJ1-2	TRBD1	CASSEEAGGANGYTF	TGTGCCAGCAGTGAAGAGGCAGGGGGCGCCAATGGCTACACCTTC
few	TRBV2	TRBJ2-2	NA	CASSDGGPGELFF	TGTGCCAGCAGTGATGGGGGACCCGGGGAGCTGTTTTTT
NA	TRBV5-1	TRBJ1-1	NA	CASSGTQATGEAFF	TGCGCCAGCAGCGGAACGCAGGCGACGGGTGAAGCTTTCTTT
NA	TRBV4-2	TRBJ2-3	NA	CASSQQGTDTQYF	TGTGCCAGCAGCCAGCAGGGCACAGATACGCAGTATTTT
NA	TRBV29-1	TRBJ1-1	NA	CSVERGGAEAFF	TGCAGTGTGGAAAGGGGAGGGGCTGAAGCTTTCTTT
NA	TRBV19	TRBJ1-5	TRBD1	CATGTGRRYSNQPQHF	TGTGCCACTGGGACAGGGCGCCGTTATAGCAATCAGCCCCAGCATTTT
NA	TRBV30	TRBJ1-4	TRBD1	CAWSLLPGQGREKLFF	TGTGCCTGGAGTCTTCTTCCGGGACAGGGACGCGAAAAACTGTTTTTT